Detailed here is one TCR beta chain. The data derive from a study of OX40 agonist ivuxolimab in advanced cancers. On the study more broadly: Two patients with cutaneous melanoma and one with hepatocellular carcinoma, three in total, showed partial responses.

Assay: immunoSEQ multiplex PCR; the TCRdb copy retains only in-frame clones and omits some. This sample carries 130,000 or so clones, about 92% of them seen once, and the ten largest clones take roughly 1%. Germline loops: CDR1 SNHLY, CDR2 FYNNEI. V gave up 8 bases and J gave up 4 bases, with 3 bases separating them. This CDR3 has 9 amino acids. The sequencing here drew on CD4+ or CD8+ T cells sorted from blood, taken in a trial of the OX40 agonist ivuxolimab. The TCR comes from an adult with an advanced solid tumor such as melanoma, head and neck, liver or kidney cancer. This chain uses TRBV2 with TRBJ2-7; D gene ambiguous. CDR3 bases: TGTGCCAGCGGTTACGAGCAGTACTTC. Translation: CASGYEQYF.